This record concerns one T cell receptor (beta chain) sequence. The antigen is not known. This CDR3 region has 15 residues. V lost 5 bases and J lost 7; bases outside the gene matches: 7. The source of the blood RNA was unsorted whole blood, and germline DNA was extracted as well. This sample was included in a study of tumor-infiltrating lymphocytes in primary liver carcinoma. Overall study: These patients were men and women whose ages were 30 to 69 years. Study-level points and caveats: Owing to bulk unsorted samples, no comparison was made between CD4+ and CD8+ repertoires.

A constant-region primer served to make TCR beta cDNA from about 530 ng total RNA. Amplification in three nested multiplex PCR rounds with slightly modified ARM-PCR gave rise to TCR beta libraries. Use of TRBV1-TRBV30 forward primers with a C-beta reverse primer characterized the first two PCR rounds, which lasted around 9 cycles each. From the multiplex PCR reads, TCRdb called clonotypes with MiXCR, one entry per CDR3 protein. In the table there are 300,000 to 400,000 distinct CDR3 sequences, 65% of which are singletons. The TCR was taken from a man aged 40-49 years with primary liver carcinoma and hepatitis B virus infection. The chain couples TRBV12-3 or TRBV12-4 to TRBJ2-2; 10 bases are shared with TRBD2. Sample: peripheral blood. CDR3 sequence: CASSKELAGLGELFF. Written as DNA, the CDR3 is TGTGCCAGCAGTAAGGAACTAGCGGGACTCGGGGAGCTGTTTTTT.